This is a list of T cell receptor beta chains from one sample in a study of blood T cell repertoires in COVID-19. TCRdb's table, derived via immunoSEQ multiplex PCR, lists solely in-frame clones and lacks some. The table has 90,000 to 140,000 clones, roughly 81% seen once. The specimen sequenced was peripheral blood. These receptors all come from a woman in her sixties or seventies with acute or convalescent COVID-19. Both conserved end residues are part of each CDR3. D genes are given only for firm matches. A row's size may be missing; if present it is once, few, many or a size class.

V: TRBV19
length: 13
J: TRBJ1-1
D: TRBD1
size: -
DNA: TGTGCCAGTGGACAGGGGCTGGGGACTGAAGCTTTCTTT
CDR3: CASGQGLGTEAFF

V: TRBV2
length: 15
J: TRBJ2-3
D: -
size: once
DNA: TGTGCCAGCAGTGAATGGAGGGGGCACACAGATACGCAGTATTTT
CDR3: CASSEWRGHTDTQYF

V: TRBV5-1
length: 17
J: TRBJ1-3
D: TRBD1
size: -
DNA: TGCGCCAGCAGCTCCCCTACAGGGGGCGAATCTGGAAACACCATATATTTT
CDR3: CASSSPTGGESGNTIYF

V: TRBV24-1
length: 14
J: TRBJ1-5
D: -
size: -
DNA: TGTGCCACCAGTAAGCAGGGGAGCAATCAGCCCCAGCATTTT
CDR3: CATSKQGSNQPQHF

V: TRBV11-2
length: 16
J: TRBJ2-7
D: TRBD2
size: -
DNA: TGTGCCAGCAGCCCAGGACTAGCGGGACGCTCCTACGAGCAGTACTTC
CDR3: CASSPGLAGRSYEQYF

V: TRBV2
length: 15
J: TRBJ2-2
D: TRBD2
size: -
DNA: TGTGCCAGCAGTGAGCTAGCGGGAGTCGGCGGGGAGCTGTTTTTT
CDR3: CASSELAGVGGELFF

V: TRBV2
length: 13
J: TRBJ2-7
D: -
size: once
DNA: TGTGCCAGCAGTGAGGGCCCGACCTACGAGCAGTACTTC
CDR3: CASSEGPTYEQYF

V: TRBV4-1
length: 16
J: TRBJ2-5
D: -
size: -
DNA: TGCGCCAGCAGCCAAGAATTGGGGGCCCTCCAAGAGACCCAGTACTTC
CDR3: CASSQELGALQETQYF

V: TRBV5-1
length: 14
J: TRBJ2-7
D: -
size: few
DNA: TGCGCCAGCCCCTCTCCAGGGCTCCCCTACGAGCAGTACTTC
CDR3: CASPSPGLPYEQYF

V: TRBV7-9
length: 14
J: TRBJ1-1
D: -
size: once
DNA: TGTGCCAGCAGCTTAGCGATGGGAGGCCGAGAAGCTTTCTTT
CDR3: CASSLAMGGREAFF

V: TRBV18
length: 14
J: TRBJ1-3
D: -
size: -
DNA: TGTGCCAGCTCACCCCGGGGTTTCGGAAACACCATATATTTT
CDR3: CASSPRGFGNTIYF

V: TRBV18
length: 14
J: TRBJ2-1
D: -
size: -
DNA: TGTGCCAGCTCACGAGGGGGAGGGTACAATGAGCAGTTCTTC
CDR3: CASSRGGGYNEQFF

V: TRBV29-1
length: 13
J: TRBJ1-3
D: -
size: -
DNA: TGCAGCGTTGGAGAGCACGGTGGAAACACCATATATTTT
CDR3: CSVGEHGGNTIYF

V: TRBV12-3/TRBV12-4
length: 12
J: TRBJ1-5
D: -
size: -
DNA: TGTGCCAGCAGCAGGAGCAATCAGCCCCAGCATTTT
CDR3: CASSRSNQPQHF

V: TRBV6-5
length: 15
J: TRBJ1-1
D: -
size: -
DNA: TGTGCCAGCAGAGGAAGGGCAACAGGGAGCACTGAAGCTTTCTTT
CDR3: CASRGRATGSTEAFF

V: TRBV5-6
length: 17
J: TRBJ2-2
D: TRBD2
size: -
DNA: TGTGCCAGCAGCTTGATGATACTAGCGGGAGGTCACGGGGAGCTGTTTTTT
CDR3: CASSLMILAGGHGELFF

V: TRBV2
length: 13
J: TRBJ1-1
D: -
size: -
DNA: TGTGCCAGCAGGAGTAACCAGGGAGGTGAAGCTTTCTTT
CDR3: CASRSNQGGEAFF

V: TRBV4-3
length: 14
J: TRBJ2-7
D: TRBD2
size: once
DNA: TGCGCCAGCAGCCAAGAACTAGCGGACTACGAGCAGTACTTC
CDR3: CASSQELADYEQYF

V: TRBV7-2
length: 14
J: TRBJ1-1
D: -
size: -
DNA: TGTGCCAGCAGCTTAGCGCACAAGAACACTGAAGCTTTCTTT
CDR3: CASSLAHKNTEAFF

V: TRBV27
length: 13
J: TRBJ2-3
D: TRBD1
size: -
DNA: TGTGCCAGCAGTCACCAAGGGGGACAGATGCAGTATTTT
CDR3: CASSHQGGQMQYF

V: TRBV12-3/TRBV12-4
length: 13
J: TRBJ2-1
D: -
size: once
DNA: TGTGCCAGCAGTTTAAACCGGGGTGATGAGCAGTTCTTC
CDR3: CASSLNRGDEQFF

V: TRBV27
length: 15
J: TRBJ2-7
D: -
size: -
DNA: TGTGCCAGCAGTTTATCGAGCGGAGCTACCTACGAGCAGTACTTC
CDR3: CASSLSSGATYEQYF

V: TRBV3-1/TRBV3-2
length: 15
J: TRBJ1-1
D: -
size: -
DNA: TGTGCCAGCAGCCAAAGGAGGGAAGGGAGCACTGAAGCTTTCTTT
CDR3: CASSQRREGSTEAFF

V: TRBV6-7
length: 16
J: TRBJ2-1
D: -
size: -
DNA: TGTGCCAGCAGTTACTCGTGCGGGACAGTTTACAATGAGCAGTTCTTC
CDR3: CASSYSCGTVYNEQFF

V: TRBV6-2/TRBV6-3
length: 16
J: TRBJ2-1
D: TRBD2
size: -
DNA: TGTGCCAGCAGTTCACTAGCGGGGGAACTGCACAATGAGCAGTTCTTC
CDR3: CASSSLAGELHNEQFF

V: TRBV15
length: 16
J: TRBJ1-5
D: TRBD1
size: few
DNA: TGTGCCACCAGCGGGACGAACAGGGGAGTGGGTCAGCCCCAGCATTTT
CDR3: CATSGTNRGVGQPQHF

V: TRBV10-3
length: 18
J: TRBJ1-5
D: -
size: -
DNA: TGTGCCATCAGTGAGTCGTACTGGGGAGAGGGCAGTAATCAGCCCCAGCATTTT
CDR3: CAISESYWGEGSNQPQHF

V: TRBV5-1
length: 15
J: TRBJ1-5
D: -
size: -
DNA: TGCGCCAGCAGCTTGGTTGGTCCAGGCAATCAGCCCCAGCATTTT
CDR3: CASSLVGPGNQPQHF

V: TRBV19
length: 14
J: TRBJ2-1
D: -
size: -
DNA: TGTGCCAGTACTGGGACTCCCGTTTACAATGAGCAGTTCTTC
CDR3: CASTGTPVYNEQFF

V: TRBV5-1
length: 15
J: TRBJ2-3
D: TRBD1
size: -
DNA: TGCGCCAGCAGCCAACGGGACAGCTCCACAGATACGCAGTATTTT
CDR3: CASSQRDSSTDTQYF

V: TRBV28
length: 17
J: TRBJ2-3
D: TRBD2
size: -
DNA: TGTGCCAGCAGTTTGCCCGAGGCGGGAGACGTCACAGATACGCAGTATTTT
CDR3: CASSLPEAGDVTDTQYF

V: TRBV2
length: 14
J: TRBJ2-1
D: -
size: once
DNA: TGTGCCAGCAGTGAACAGGGGTACGGCGATGAGCAGTTCTTC
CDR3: CASSEQGYGDEQFF

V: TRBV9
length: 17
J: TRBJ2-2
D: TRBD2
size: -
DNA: TGTGCCAGCAGCGGTCGATTCGGGGGGGATAACACCGGGGAGCTGTTTTTT
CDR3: CASSGRFGGDNTGELFF

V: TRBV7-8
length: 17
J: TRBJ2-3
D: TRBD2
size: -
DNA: TGTGCCAGCAGCCGAGAGGGTAGCGGGAGAAGCACAGATACGCAGTATTTT
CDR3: CASSREGSGRSTDTQYF

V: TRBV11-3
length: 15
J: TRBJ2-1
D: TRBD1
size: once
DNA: TGTGCCAGCCTCTTCCGCTTCAGGGGGTACAATGAGCAGTTCTTC
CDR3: CASLFRFRGYNEQFF

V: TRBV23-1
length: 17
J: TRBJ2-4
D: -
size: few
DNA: TGCGCCAGCAGTCACCTCATGGGCCTCCGTACCAAAAACATTCAGTACTTC
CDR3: CASSHLMGLRTKNIQYF

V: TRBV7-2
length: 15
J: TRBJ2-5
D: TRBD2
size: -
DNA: TGTGCCAGCAGCTTCCAGGGACTAGTCGGGGAGACCCAGTACTTC
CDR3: CASSFQGLVGETQYF

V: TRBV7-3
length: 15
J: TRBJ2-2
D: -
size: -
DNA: TGTGCCAGCAGCTTAACAGTCGGGGGAGCCGGGGAGCTGTTTTTT
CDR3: CASSLTVGGAGELFF

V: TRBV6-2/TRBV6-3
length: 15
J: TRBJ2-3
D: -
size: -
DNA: TGTGCCAGCAGCAAAGGACAGACATACACAGATACGCAGTATTTT
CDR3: CASSKGQTYTDTQYF

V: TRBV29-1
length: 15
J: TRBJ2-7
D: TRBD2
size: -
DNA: TGCAGCGTTGCTCCCGATAGCGGGATCGGCTACGAGCAGTACTTC
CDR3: CSVAPDSGIGYEQYF

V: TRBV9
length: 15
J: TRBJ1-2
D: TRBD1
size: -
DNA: TGTGCCAGCAGCACCAGTATCAGGGGGAACTATGGCTACACCTTC
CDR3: CASSTSIRGNYGYTF

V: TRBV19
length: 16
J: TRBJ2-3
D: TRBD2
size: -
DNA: TGTGCCAGTAGTATAGGGGGACTAGCGGCTACAGATACGCAGTATTTT
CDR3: CASSIGGLAATDTQYF

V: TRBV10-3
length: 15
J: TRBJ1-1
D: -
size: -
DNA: TGTGCCATCAGTGCGGGGAGGTCCATGAACACTGAAGCTTTCTTT
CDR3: CAISAGRSMNTEAFF

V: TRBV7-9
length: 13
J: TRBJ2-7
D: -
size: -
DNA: TGTGCCAGCACCCCCCTTGCGGGAAGCGAGCAGTACTTC
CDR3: CASTPLAGSEQYF

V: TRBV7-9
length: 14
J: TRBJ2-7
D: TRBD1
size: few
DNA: TGTGCCAGCAGCTTAACGGCAGGGGGCAGCGAGCAGTACTTC
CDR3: CASSLTAGGSEQYF